These T cell receptor beta chains were read from a single sample in a study of cytomegalovirus exposure and HLA in healthy donors. The table came from immunoSEQ multiplex PCR; TCRdb's copy has only in-frame clones and leaves some out. The table lists over 150,000 clones, about 80% of them singletons. The sample taken for sequencing was PBMCs. These TCRs come from a man between 18 and 35 years old in good health and CMV-seropositive. The CDR3 runs from the conserved cysteine through the conserved F or W. Clone size is given for some rows only: seen once, a few or many times, or a class if the clone is expanded.

j_gene	v_gene	abundance	CDR3aa
TRBJ2-3	TRBV7-9	.	CASIGQSTDTQYF
TRBJ2-1	TRBV5-8	once	CASSLAGEGYEQFF
TRBJ2-2	TRBV10-3	.	CAISARPTIANTGELFF
TRBJ1-4	TRBV12-2	few	CASRLAQKRVWGHYNEKLFF
TRBJ1-3	TRBV6-1	.	CASSDWTGGNTIYF
TRBJ1-5	TRBV6-1	.	CASGALQAAQPQHF
TRBJ1-2	TRBV30	.	CAWSASDSAYGYTF
TRBJ2-1	TRBV19	.	CASSIFRPSSYNEQFF
TRBJ1-5	TRBV6-5	.	CASSYFNPGSNQPQHF
TRBJ2-1	TRBV30	.	CAWSVNRGNEQFF
TRBJ2-7	TRBV5-1	.	CASSLGTDTYEQYF
TRBJ2-3	TRBV6-1	.	CASSDIFTSGTGSTDTQYF
TRBJ2-7	TRBV5-1	.	CASSSTGGPSEQYF
TRBJ2-5	TRBV21-1	.	CASSNSQDRGYSETQYF
TRBJ1-6	TRBV5-1	.	CASRLTGNSPLHF
TRBJ2-7	TRBV7-9	.	CSSRDRAYEQYF
TRBJ1-1	TRBV5-6	.	CASSLGSGVTEAFF
TRBJ2-7	TRBV27	.	CASSLSSPGQGNPYEQYF
TRBJ2-1	TRBV11-2	.	CASGIAGPTNEQFF
TRBJ2-3	TRBV6-5	.	CASSYIDRLSTDTQYF
TRBJ2-1	TRBV7-9	.	CASRTREGQFF
TRBJ1-5	TRBV19	once	CASSIAAGGGQPQHF
TRBJ1-1	TRBV6-5	.	CASSYGQGNEAFF
TRBJ2-3	TRBV6-1	once	CASTPTGGNTDTQYF
TRBJ1-1	TRBV30	.	CAWSVLLGGNTEAFF
TRBJ1-2	TRBV19	.	CASSPQGQNGLISHGYTF
TRBJ2-7	TRBV6-5	.	CASSYGRAYEQYF
TRBJ1-1	TRBV29-1	.	CSVEPHKGGAVSTEAFF
TRBJ2-1	TRBV5-1	.	CASSLVAGDSGEQFF
TRBJ2-7	TRBV4-1	.	CASSQDSSLAGYEQYF
TRBJ2-7	TRBV19	few	CASSIAAGGSYEQYF
TRBJ1-1	TRBV9	once	CASSVAVNTEAFF
TRBJ1-5	TRBV7-9	.	CASSLGDNNQPQHF
TRBJ1-2	TRBV7-8	once	CASSLALGQSYGYTF
TRBJ1-2	TRBV5-6	few	CASSLVRVAYGYTF
TRBJ1-3	TRBV13	.	CASSLSIQVGSGNTIYF
TRBJ2-5	TRBV2	.	CASSEARRETQYF
TRBJ2-3	TRBV5-8	.	CASTQGRLNTDTQYF
TRBJ2-1	TRBV2	.	CASERDTSYNEQFF
TRBJ2-5	TRBV5-6	.	CASSLGRGHGQETQYF
.	TRBV19	.	CASSSQQVYLYEQYF
TRBJ2-7	TRBV6-5	.	CASSYGLAGDYEQYF
TRBJ2-1	TRBV30	.	CAWSLGQAHNEQFF
TRBJ2-6	TRBV5-4	few	CASSIQGSGANGLTF
TRBJ2-5	TRBV18	.	CASSPPGNSGRETQYF
TRBJ1-3	TRBV7-9	once	CAITLGGQGTSGNTIYF
TRBJ2-3	TRBV14	.	CASSHTGGYTQYF
TRBJ1-4	TRBV10-3	.	CAISEPTGGYEKLFF
TRBJ1-4	TRBV5-1	.	CASRPTVATNEKLFF
TRBJ1-1	TRBV18	.	CASSRTGGEMNTEAFF
TRBJ2-2	TRBV2	few	CASRPIVPTGELFF
TRBJ2-2	TRBV10-1	.	CASSELEREAGELFF
TRBJ2-1	TRBV2	.	CASSAGVFSNEQFF
TRBJ1-6	TRBV9	.	CASSVSGQGGSNSPLHF
TRBJ2-5	TRBV13	few	CASSKLAGMQETQYF
TRBJ1-4	TRBV29-1	.	CSALKGATNEKLFF
TRBJ2-2	TRBV5-1	.	CASSWTSGANTGELFF
TRBJ2-4	TRBV7-9	few	CASSLSPRNAGVKNIQYF
TRBJ2-1	TRBV19	.	CASSIGPAVEQFF